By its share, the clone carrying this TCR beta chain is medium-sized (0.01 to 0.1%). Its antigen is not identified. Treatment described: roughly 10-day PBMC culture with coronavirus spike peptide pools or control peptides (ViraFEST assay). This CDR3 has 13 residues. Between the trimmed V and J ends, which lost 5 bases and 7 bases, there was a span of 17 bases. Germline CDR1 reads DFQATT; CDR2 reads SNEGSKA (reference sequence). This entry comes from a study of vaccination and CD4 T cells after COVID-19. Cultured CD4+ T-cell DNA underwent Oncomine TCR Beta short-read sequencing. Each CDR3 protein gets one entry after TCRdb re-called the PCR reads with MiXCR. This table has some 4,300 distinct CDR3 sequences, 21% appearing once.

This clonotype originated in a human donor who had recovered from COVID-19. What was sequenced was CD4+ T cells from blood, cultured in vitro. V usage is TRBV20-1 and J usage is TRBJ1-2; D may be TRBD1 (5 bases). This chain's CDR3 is CSARDGGVVGYTF. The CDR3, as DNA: TGCAGTGCTCGCGATGGAGGGGTTGTTGGCTACACCTTC.